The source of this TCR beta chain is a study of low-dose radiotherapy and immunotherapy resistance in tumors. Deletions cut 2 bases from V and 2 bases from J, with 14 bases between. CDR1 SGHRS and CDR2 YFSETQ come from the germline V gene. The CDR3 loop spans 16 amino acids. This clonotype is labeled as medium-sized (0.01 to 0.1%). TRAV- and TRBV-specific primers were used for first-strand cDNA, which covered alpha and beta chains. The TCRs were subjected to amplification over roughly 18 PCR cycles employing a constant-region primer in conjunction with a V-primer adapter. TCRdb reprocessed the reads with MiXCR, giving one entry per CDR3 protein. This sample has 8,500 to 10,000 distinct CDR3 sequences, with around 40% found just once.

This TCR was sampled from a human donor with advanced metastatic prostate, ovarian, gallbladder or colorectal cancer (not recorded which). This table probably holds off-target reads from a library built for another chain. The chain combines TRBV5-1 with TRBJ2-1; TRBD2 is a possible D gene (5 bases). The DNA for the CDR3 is TGCGCCAGCAGCTTTTTGAGCCCGAGGGCCTACAATGAGCAGTTCTTC. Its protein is CASSFLSPRAYNEQFF.